One TCR beta chain is described in this entry. This clonotype turned up a few times. Its antigen remains unidentified. No base qualities exist here, and no much larger clone lies one base off it. The study was a case-control design nested within a healthcare worker cohort in London, UK, with weekly nasopharyngeal swab PCR tests and blood sampling. Healthcare workers were recruited between 23 and 31 March 2020, during the week of the UK lockdown, and were followed weekly for up to roughly 16 weeks. The record originates from a study of early T cells in non-severe SARS-CoV-2 infection listed by TCRdb under 2021. Background for the entire study: Because TCR sequencing was done on bulk RNA from unsorted whole blood, the alpha and beta chains could not be paired. The paper's findings and limits, for the study overall: VDJdb matching was skewed toward anti-spike CD8 responses and likely underestimated virus-specific expansions by missing private and CD4 specificities.

The germline ends are 14 bases apart after V is trimmed by 3 bases and J by 8 bases. The germline V gene yields MGHDK for CDR1 and SYGVNS for CDR2. Measured from the cysteine to the phenylalanine, the CDR3 is 13 residues long. The CDR3 DNA has 39 bases and is translated from base 1. Receptors were amplified or captured by 5' RACE. The data were produced on a NextSeq 500. Unique molecular identifiers were attached to individual cDNA molecules in the TCR library protocol so that sequencing error and PCR bias could be corrected. TCR alpha and beta chains were both sequenced, and the abundances of alpha and beta sequences in each sample were closely correlated with each other. The source study handled its data this way. Decombinator V4 was used to annotate TCR sequences for V gene, J gene and CDR3. Expanded TCRs were defined as changing significantly between any two time points under a Poisson model with p below 0.0001. Abundances of TCRs were expressed as counts per million after normalisation to the total number of TCRs sequenced in each sample. TRAV1-2 paired with TRAJ12, TRAJ20 or TRAJ33 defined MAIT TCRs, while TRAV10 paired with TRAJ18 defined iNKT TCRs. VDJdb, accessed 1 November 2021, was searched for CMV, EBV and SARS-CoV-2 annotated TCRs, excluding TCRs annotated for multiple antigens. The public reads were reprocessed in TCRdb via fastp at Q25 and MiXCR, keeping in-frame beta chains. Rows with a matching CDR3 protein are joined into one entry that keeps the most common DNA and genes. The V and J calls were determined by TCRdb, not by the authors. The sample contains around 67,000 distinct CDR3 sequences, around 11% of them found a single time. Roughly 6.8% of the sample is taken by the ten largest.

The V and J segments used are TRBV25-1 and TRBJ2-7; TRBD1 is possibly the D segment (6 matching bases). The TCR originated in an adult who was a healthcare worker with PCR-confirmed SARS-CoV-2 infection or an uninfected control (not recorded which). The sequencing sample was made of whole blood. CDR3 sequence: CASSDPGQIQQYF. The DNA is as follows: TGTGCCAGCAGTGATCCTGGACAGATTCAGCAGTACTTC.